The 14 T cell receptor beta chains presented below share a single source sample, sequenced in a study of blood T cell repertoires in COVID-19. Clones were sequenced by immunoSEQ multiplex PCR, and TCRdb holds only the in-frame ones, with some missing. The repertoire holds approximately 150,000 clones, with 81% as singletons. The sequenced sample consisted of peripheral blood. These receptors came from a human donor in a cohort sampled during active COVID-19.

Only one count was recorded for this clone. V usage is TRBV7-9 and J usage is TRBJ2-7, with 9 bases that match TRBD1. In germline, CDR1 is SEHNR, CDR2 FQNEAQ (reference sequence). The CDR3 spans 13 residues. The V gene end was trimmed by 6 bases and the J gene end by 5 bases; junction bases not matched to a gene: 5. CDR3 nucleotides: TGTGCCAGCAGTCTCGACAGGGGGAACGAGCAGTACTTC. Its protein is CASSLDRGNEQYF. The full variable domain, completed using reference TRBV7-9 and TRBJ2-7, is DTGVSQNPRHKITKRGQNVTFRCDPISEHNRLYWYRQTLGQGPEFLTYFQNEAQLEKSRLLSDRFSAERPKGSFSTLEIQRTEQGDSAMYLCASSLDRGNEQYFGPGTRLTVT.

This rearrangement joins TRBV5-1 to TRBJ2-7; 8 nucleotides line up with TRBD2. The germline V gene has CDR1 SGHRS and CDR2 YFSETQ. Trimming cost V 1 base and J 3 bases; bases outside gene matches: 15. The CDR3 spans 18 residues. CDR3 DNA: TGCGCCAGCAGCTTGTACCTCTCCGTTGGCGGGAGGTTCTACGAGCAGTACTTC. Its translation is CASSLYLSVGGRFYEQYF.

The genes are TRBV27 and TRBJ1-1; D is unclear. CDR3 size: 14 residues. Germline V gene lookup returns CDR1 MNHEY and CDR2 SMNVEV (reference sequence). V lost 3 bases and J lost 1, with 9 bases in between. Written as DNA, the CDR3 is TGTGCCAGCAGTTTCGACATAAAGAACACTGAAGCTTTCTTT. Protein sequence: CASSFDIKNTEAFF.

The chain is built from TRBV10-3 and TRBJ2-3; 7 positions match TRBD2. The trim removed 10 bases at V and 3 bases at J, leaving 13 bases unmatched. From germline, CDR1 is ENHRY and CDR2 SYGVKD. The CDR3 runs to 15 residues. The CDR3 loop is CATGEGGGDTDTQYF. CDR3 nucleotide sequence: TGTGCCACCGGGGAGGGAGGTGGAGATACAGATACGCAGTATTTT.

Notes on this clone: Other DNA sequences in this specimen translate into the identical CDR3. This chain uses TRBV27 with TRBJ2-7; the match to TRBD2 covers 7 bases. V shed 3 bases, J shed 3 bases, and the junction held 2 bases outside the gene matches. The length of the CDR3 is 13 residues. Germline CDR1 MNHEY, CDR2 SMNVEV (reference sequence). As DNA, the CDR3 is TGTGCCAGCAGTTTCCGCGGGAGCTACGAGCAGTACTTC. Protein: CASSFRGSYEQYF.

This clone has only one observation. V gene TRBV28 combines with J gene TRBJ2-1; the match to TRBD2 covers 9 bases. The CDR3 loop spans 15 amino acids. V lost 5 bases to trimming and J lost 2 bases; unmatched junction nucleotides: 4. Germline lookup yields CDR1 MDHEN and CDR2 SYDVKM. This CDR3 reads CASSPASGAYNEQFF. The CDR3, as DNA: TGTGCCAGCAGTCCCGCTAGCGGGGCCTACAATGAGCAGTTCTTC.

The chain joins TRBV5-4 to TRBJ2-7; D possibly corresponds to TRBD2 (5 bases). Trimming shortened V by 0 bases and J by 2 bases, and 15 bases separated the two germline ends. Germline CDR1 reads SGHNT; CDR2 reads YYREEE (reference sequence). CDR3 length: 16 amino acids. The CDR3 coding sequence is TGTGCCAGCAGCTTGGATCCGGGGTCGGAGGCCTACGAGCAGTACTTC. Its protein product is CASSLDPGSEAYEQYF.

The chain recombines TRBV5-1 with TRBJ2-5; no reliable D call. CDR1 and CDR2 (germline): SGHRS, YFSETQ. The CDR3 is made up of 14 amino acids. Deletions cut 0 bases from V and 2 bases from J, with 8 bases between. The CDR3 reads CASSLAMAQETQYF. The CDR3 DNA reads TGCGCCAGCAGCTTGGCGATGGCTCAAGAGACCCAGTACTTC.

This clone is a singleton in its sample. The chain links TRBV6-2 or TRBV6-3 to TRBJ1-1; 7 nucleotides agree with TRBD1. The CDR3 loop spans 12 amino acids. The V gene end was trimmed by 2 bases and the J gene end by 12 bases; junction bases not matched to a gene: 6. Germline CDR1 reads MNHEY; CDR2 reads SVGEGT. CDR3 loop: CASSYTTGSSFF. The DNA of the CDR3 is TGTGCCAGCAGTTACACGACAGGGTCCTCTTTCTTT.

This chain connects TRBV6-2 or TRBV6-3 to TRBJ1-2, with a weak D call TRBD1 (5 bases). The CDR3 totals 14 residues. Trimming pared 0 bases from V and 8 bases from J, leaving 13 bases between. CDR1 is MNHEY, CDR2 SVGEGT, per germline. The CDR3 spells CASSYSIRVEGYTF. The CDR3 bases are TGTGCCAGCAGTTACTCGATCAGGGTCGAAGGCTACACCTTC.

This chain connects TRBV7-2 to TRBJ2-1; possibly TRBD1 for D (7 bases). This CDR3 spans 15 amino acids. V was pared by 5 bases and J by 8 bases, with 19 bases between. The germline gives CDR1 SGHTA, CDR2 FQGNSA. CDR3 in DNA: TGTGCCAGCAGCCCGCAGGGGGGCGGTAGGTATGAGCAGTTCTTC. Amino acids: CASSPQGGGRYEQFF. Supplemented by reference TRBV7-2 and TRBJ2-1, the full variable domain reads GAGVSQSPSNKVTEKGKDVELRCDPISGHTALYWYRQSLGQGLEFLIYFQGNSAPDKSGLPSDRFSAERTGGSVSTLTIQRTQQEDSAVYLCASSPQGGGRYEQFFGPGTRLTVL.

V gene TRBV11-2 combines with J gene TRBJ2-7, with D possibly TRBD1 on 6 matching bases. The V gene lost 5 bases and the J gene lost 2 bases, with 16 bases spanning the gap. Per germline, CDR1 SGHAT and CDR2 FQNNGV. The CDR3 spans 15 residues. This CDR3 is CASSHDRKLPYEQYF. In DNA, the CDR3 is TGTGCCAGCAGCCACGACAGGAAACTACCCTACGAGCAGTACTTC.

This chain links TRBV19 with TRBJ2-5; 11 bases are shared with TRBD2. The CDR3 runs to 18 residues. With 5 bases clipped from V and 1 base from J, the junction kept 12 bases outside the gene matches. CDR1 and CDR2 from the germline V gene are LNHDA and SQIVND (reference sequence). CDR3: CASSLRLAGYGAQETQYF. For the CDR3, the DNA is TGTGCCAGTAGTCTACGACTAGCGGGGTATGGTGCCCAAGAGACCCAGTACTTC.

The chain couples TRBV27 to TRBJ2-1, with 11 positions matching TRBD1. The CDR3 has 14 residues. Trimming took 7 bases from V and 8 from J; bases not matched to a gene: 7. Germline V gene sequence: CDR1 MNHEY, CDR2 SMNVEV (reference sequence). The CDR3 DNA is TGTGCCAGCAAGCGGACAGGGGGCAGGGATGAGCAGTTCTTC. It is translated as CASKRTGGRDEQFF.